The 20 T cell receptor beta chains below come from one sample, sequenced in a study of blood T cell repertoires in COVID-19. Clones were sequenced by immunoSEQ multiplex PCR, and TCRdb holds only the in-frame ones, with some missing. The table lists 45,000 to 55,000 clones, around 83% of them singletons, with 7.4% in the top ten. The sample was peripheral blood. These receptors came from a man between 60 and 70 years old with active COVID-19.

The CDR3 DNA sequence: TGTGCCAGCAGCGTCCGGGACAGGGGGCATCCAGATACGCAGTATTTT. This codes for CASSVRDRGHPDTQYF. The rearrangement links TRBV11-3 to TRBJ2-3; TRBD1 aligns across 12 bases. CDR1 is SGHNT and CDR2 is YENEEA in the germline V gene. Trimming at V came to 5 bases and at J to 4 bases, leaving 7 bases not matched to a gene. The CDR3 sequence is 16 residues long.

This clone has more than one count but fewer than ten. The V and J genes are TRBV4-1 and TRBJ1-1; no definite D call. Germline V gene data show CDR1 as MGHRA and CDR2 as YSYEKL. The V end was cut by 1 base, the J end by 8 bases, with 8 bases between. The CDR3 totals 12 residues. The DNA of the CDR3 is TGCGCCAGCAGCCAAGGGCACAGCGAAGCTTTCTTT. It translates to CASSQGHSEAFF.

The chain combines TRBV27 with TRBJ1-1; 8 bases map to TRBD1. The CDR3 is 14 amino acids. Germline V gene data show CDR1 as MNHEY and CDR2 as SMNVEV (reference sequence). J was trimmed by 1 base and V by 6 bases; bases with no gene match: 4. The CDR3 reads CASRWDRWNTEAFF. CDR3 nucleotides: TGTGCCAGCAGATGGGACAGGTGGAACACTGAAGCTTTCTTT.

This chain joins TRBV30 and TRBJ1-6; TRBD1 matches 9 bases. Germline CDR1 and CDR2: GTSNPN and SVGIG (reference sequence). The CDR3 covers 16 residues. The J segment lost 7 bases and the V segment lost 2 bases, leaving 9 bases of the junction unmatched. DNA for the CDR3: TGTGCCTGGAGTCCCCCATGGGGGACAGGGAATTCACCCCTCCACTTT. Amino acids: CAWSPPWGTGNSPLHF.

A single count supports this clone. The chain's CDR3 is CASRVQGSGNTIYF. CDR3 in DNA: TGTGCCAGCAGGGTACAGGGAAGTGGAAACACCATATATTTT. V is TRBV6-5 and J is TRBJ1-3; D possibly corresponds to TRBD1 (6 bases). V gave up 6 bases and J gave up 3 bases, with 12 bases separating them. In germline, CDR1 is MNHEY, CDR2 SVGAGI. CDR3 size: 14 residues.

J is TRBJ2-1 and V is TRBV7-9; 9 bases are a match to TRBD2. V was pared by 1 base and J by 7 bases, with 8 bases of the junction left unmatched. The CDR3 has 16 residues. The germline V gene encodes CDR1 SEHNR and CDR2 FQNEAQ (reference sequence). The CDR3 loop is CASSLGAGGPGNEQFF. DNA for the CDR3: TGTGCCAGCAGCTTAGGTGCGGGAGGGCCCGGTAATGAGCAGTTCTTC.

The CDR3 region has the DNA TGTGCCAGCAGTGATACCGACAGGGGCAACACCGGGGAGCTGTTTTTT. Translation gives CASSDTDRGNTGELFF. This sequence joins TRBV2 and TRBJ2-2; 8 bases fit TRBD1. CDR1 and CDR2 (germline): SNHLY, FYNNEI. V gave up 3 bases and J gave up 2 bases; unmatched junction bases: 5. This CDR3 comprises 16 residues.

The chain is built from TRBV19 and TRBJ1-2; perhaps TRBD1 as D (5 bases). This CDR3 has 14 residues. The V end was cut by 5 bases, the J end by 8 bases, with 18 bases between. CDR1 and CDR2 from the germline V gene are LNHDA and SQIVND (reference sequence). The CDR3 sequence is CASSRQGPGSGYTF. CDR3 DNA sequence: TGTGCCAGTAGTCGGCAGGGCCCCGGGTCGGGCTACACCTTC. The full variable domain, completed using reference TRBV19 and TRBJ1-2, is DGGITQSPKYLFRKEGQNVTLSCEQNLNHDAMYWYRQDPGQGLRLIYYSQIVNDFQKGDIAEGYSVSREKKESFPLTVTSAQKNPTAFYLCASSRQGPGSGYTFGSGTRLTVV.

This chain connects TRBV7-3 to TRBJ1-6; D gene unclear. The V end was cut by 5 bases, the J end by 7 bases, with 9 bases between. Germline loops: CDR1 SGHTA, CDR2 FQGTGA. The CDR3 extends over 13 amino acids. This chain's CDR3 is CASSPNGNSPLHF. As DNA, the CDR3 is TGTGCCAGCAGCCCAAACGGGAATTCACCCCTCCACTTT.

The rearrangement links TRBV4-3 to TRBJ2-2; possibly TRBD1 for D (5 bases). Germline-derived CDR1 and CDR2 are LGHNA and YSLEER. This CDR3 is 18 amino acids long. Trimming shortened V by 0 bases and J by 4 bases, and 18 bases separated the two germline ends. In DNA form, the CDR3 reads TGCGCCAGCAGCCAAGATTCGCCAGGGCCGCGAGGCACCGGGGAGCTGTTTTTT. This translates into CASSQDSPGPRGTGELFF.

The CDR3 nucleotides are TGTGCCAGCAGTGAAGCGGCTCCGGGACTAGCGGGAGTTGAGCAGTTCTTC. Translation gives CASSEAAPGLAGVEQFF. The rearrangement links TRBV2 to TRBJ2-1; 14 bases align to TRBD2. After removal of 0 bases from V and 9 bases from J, the junction contained 7 bases not matched to a gene. Germline V lookup: CDR1 SNHLY, CDR2 FYNNEI. The CDR3 totals 17 residues.

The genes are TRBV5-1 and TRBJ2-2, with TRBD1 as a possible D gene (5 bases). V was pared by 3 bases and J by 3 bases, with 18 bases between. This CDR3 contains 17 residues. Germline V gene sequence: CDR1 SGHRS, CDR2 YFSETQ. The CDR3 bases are TGCGCCAGCAGCTCCCAGGGAAGGGCCCGGGACACCGGGGAGCTGTTTTTT. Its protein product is CASSSQGRARDTGELFF.

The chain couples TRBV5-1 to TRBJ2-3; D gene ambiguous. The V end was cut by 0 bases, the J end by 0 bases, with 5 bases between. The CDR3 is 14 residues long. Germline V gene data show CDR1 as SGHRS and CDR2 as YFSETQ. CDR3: CASSLVSSTDTQYF. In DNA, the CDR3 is TGCGCCAGCAGCTTGGTATCGAGCACAGATACGCAGTATTTT.

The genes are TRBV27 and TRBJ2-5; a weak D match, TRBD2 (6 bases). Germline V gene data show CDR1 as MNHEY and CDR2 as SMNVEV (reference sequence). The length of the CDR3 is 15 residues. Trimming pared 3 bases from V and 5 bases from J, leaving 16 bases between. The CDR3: CASSFVGGSRETQYF. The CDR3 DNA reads TGTGCCAGCAGTTTTGTGGGAGGAAGCCGGGAGACCCAGTACTTC.

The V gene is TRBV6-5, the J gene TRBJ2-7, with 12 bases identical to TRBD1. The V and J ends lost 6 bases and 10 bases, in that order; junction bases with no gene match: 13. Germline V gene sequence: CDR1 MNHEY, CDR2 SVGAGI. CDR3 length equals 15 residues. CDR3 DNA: TGTGCCAGCAGGGAGCCGGGACAGGGGGCGCCCGGTCAGTACTTC. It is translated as CASREPGQGAPGQYF.

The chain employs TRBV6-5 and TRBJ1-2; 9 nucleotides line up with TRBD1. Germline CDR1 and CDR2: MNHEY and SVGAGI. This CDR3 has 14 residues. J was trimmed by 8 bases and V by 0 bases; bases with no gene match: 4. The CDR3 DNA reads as TGTGCCAGCAGTTACTCGGGACAGGGTGCCGGCTACACCTTC. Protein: CASSYSGQGAGYTF.

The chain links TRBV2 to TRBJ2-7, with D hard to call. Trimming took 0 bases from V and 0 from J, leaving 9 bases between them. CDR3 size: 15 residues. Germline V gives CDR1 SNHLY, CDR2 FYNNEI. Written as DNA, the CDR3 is TGTGCCAGCAGTGAAGCGGGCAGACCCTCCTACGAGCAGTACTTC. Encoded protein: CASSEAGRPSYEQYF.

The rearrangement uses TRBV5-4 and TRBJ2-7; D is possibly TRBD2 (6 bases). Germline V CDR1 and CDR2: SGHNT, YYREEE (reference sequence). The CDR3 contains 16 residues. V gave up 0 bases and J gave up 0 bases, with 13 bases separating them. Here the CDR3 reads CASSLGAGRSSYEQYF. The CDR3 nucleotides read TGTGCCAGCAGCTTGGGAGCGGGCAGGAGCTCCTACGAGCAGTACTTC.

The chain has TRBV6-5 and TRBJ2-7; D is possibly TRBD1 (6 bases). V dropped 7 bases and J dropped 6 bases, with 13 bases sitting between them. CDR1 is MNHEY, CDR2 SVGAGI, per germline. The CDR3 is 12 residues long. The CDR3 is CASTPTGPEQYF. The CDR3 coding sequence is TGTGCCAGCACCCCTACAGGGCCCGAGCAGTACTTC.

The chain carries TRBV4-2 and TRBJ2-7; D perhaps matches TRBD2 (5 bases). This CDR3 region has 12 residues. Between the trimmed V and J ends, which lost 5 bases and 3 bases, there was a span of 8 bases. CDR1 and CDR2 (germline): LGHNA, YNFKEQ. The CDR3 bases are TGTGCCAGCAGCTGGGCGGGCTACGAGCAGTACTTC. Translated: CASSWAGYEQYF.